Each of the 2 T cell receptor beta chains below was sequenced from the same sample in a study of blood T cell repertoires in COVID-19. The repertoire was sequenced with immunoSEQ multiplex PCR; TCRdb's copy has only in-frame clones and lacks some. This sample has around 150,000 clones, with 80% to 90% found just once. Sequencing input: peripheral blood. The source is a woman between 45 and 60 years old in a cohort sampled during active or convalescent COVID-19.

For the CDR3, the DNA is TGCGCCAGCAGCTTATCAGGGGATCAGCCCCAGCATTTT. Encoded protein: CASSLSGDQPQHF. J is TRBJ1-5 and V is TRBV5-1, with D possibly matching TRBD1 (6 bases). V lost 2 bases and J 5 bases, leaving 8 bases between the germline ends. This CDR3 region has 13 residues. CDR1 SGHRS and CDR2 YFSETQ come from the germline V gene. The variable domain in full, completed from reference TRBV5-1 and TRBJ1-5, reads KAGVTQTPRYLIKTRGQQVTLSCSPISGHRSVSWYQQTPGQGLQFLFEYFSETQRNKGNFPGRFSGRQFSNSRSEMNVSTLELGDSALYLCASSLSGDQPQHFGDGTRLSIL.

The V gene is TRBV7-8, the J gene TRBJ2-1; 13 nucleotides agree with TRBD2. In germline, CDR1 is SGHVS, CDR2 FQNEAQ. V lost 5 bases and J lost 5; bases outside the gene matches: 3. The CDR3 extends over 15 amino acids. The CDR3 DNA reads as TGTGCCAGCAGCCGACTAGCGGGGGGAAACAATGAGCAGTTCTTC. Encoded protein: CASSRLAGGNNEQFF.